The 16 T cell receptor beta chains below were found in one sample sequenced in a study of cytomegalovirus exposure and HLA in healthy donors. Primers included in the PCR were 60 Vbeta and 13 Jbeta primers. TCRdb keeps only in-frame clones here, not all; method: immunoSEQ multiplex PCR. The profile shows about 91,000 clones, approximately 78% of them singletons. Sequencing was carried out using PBMCs. The origin of the receptors is a male donor in good health and CMV-seropositive.

The rearrangement links TRBV2 to TRBJ2-1; D might be TRBD2 (7 bases). V lost 7 bases and J 10 bases, leaving 14 bases between the germline ends. CDR1 and CDR2 (germline): SNHLY, FYNNEI. This CDR3 spans 12 amino acids. Here the CDR3 DNA reads TGTGCCAGCATCCTAGGGGGGGGAGAGCAGTTCTTC. This gives the protein CASILGGGEQFF.

The V and J genes are TRBV14 and TRBJ1-2; D remains ambiguous. This CDR3 has 12 residues. In germline, CDR1 is SGHDN, CDR2 FVKESK. Trimming removed 4 bases at V and 4 bases at J, with 7 bases between. CDR3 nucleotides: TGTGCCAGCAGCCCTGGGAGCTATGGCTACACCTTC. This codes for CASSPGSYGYTF.

In this sample, this clone turned up a few times. This chain uses TRBV19 with TRBJ1-1; TRBD1 matches at 7 bases. CDR3 size: 13 residues. CDR1 is LNHDA and CDR2 is SQIVND in the germline V gene (reference sequence). The V and J ends lost 3 bases and 5 bases, in that order; junction bases with no gene match: 3. CDR3 loop: CASSIGTATEAFF. In DNA form, the CDR3 reads TGTGCCAGTAGTATCGGGACAGCAACTGAAGCTTTCTTT.

V gene TRBV15 combines with J gene TRBJ2-1, with 7 bases that match TRBD2. Germline V gives CDR1 LNHNV, CDR2 YYDKDF (reference sequence). J was trimmed by 0 bases and V by 3 bases; bases with no gene match: 2. The CDR3 runs to 15 residues. In DNA form, the CDR3 reads TGTGCCACCAGCAGGAAGCGGGACTCCTACAATGAGCAGTTCTTC. This gives the protein CATSRKRDSYNEQFF. The full variable domain, rest sourced from reference TRBV15 and TRBJ2-1, is DAMVIQNPRYQVTQFGKPVTLSCSQTLNHNVMYWYQQKSSQAPKLLFHYYDKDFNNEADTPDNFQSRRPNTSFCFLDIRSPGLGDTAMYLCATSRKRDSYNEQFFGPGTRLTVL.

The chain employs TRBV2 and TRBJ2-7; 8 bases line up with TRBD1. V lost 6 bases and J lost 9; bases outside the gene matches: 10. The CDR3 has 13 amino acids. CDR1 and CDR2 from the germline V gene are SNHLY and FYNNEI. CDR3: CASRTQGAGRQYF. CDR3 coding DNA: TGTGCCAGCAGAACGCAGGGGGCTGGGCGGCAGTACTTC. The complete variable domain, with remaining parts taken from reference TRBV2 and TRBJ2-7, reads EPEVTQTPSHQVTQMGQEVILRCVPISNHLYFYWYRQILGQKVEFLVSFYNNEISEKSEIFDDQFSVERPDGSNFTLKIRSTKLEDSAMYFCASRTQGAGRQYFGPGTRLTVT.

The chain is built from TRBV29-1 and TRBJ1-3, with TRBD1 matching over 10 bases. Looked up from germline, CDR1 is SQVTM and CDR2 is ANQGSEA. The ends lost 6 bases at V and 9 bases at J; junction bases unmatched: 8. The CDR3 length is 13 residues. The CDR3, as DNA: TGCAGCGTCCCCGGGACAGGGGATGTCACCATATATTTT. The encoded protein is CSVPGTGDVTIYF.

The chain's CDR3 is CASSVGNGGTDTQYF. In DNA form, the CDR3 reads TGTGCCAGCAGCGTAGGTAACGGAGGGACAGATACGCAGTATTTT. The chain combines TRBV9 with TRBJ2-3, with D possibly TRBD2 on 6 matching bases. CDR3 size: 15 residues. Germline-derived CDR1 and CDR2 are SGDLS and YYNGEE. The V end lost 0 bases, the J end lost 3 bases, and 11 bases lay between the germline ends.

V is TRBV7-9 and J is TRBJ2-3; TRBD2 is a possible D gene (5 bases). The V end was cut by 4 bases, the J end by 7 bases, with 9 bases between. Germline assignment: CDR1 SEHNR and CDR2 FQNEAQ (reference sequence). This CDR3 region has 12 residues. The CDR3 here is CASSSEGYTQYF. CDR3 nucleotides: TGTGCCAGCAGCTCCGAGGGATATACGCAGTATTTT.

The V gene is TRBV5-6, the J gene TRBJ2-7; a possible D gene is TRBD2 (6 bases). Trimming took off 0 bases at V and 4 bases at J, with 14 bases between the two ends. The CDR3 totals 15 residues. Germline V CDR1 and CDR2: SGHDT, YYEEEE. The CDR3 is CASSLGPGLSYEQYF. CDR3 DNA: TGTGCCAGCAGCTTGGGGCCGGGACTTTCATACGAGCAGTACTTC.

This clone was picked up a small number of times. The rearrangement joins TRBV4-2 to TRBJ1-1, with D possibly TRBD1 on 6 matching bases. The CDR3 contains 14 residues. CDR1 LGHNA and CDR2 YNFKEQ come from the germline V gene. V was cut by 4 bases and J by 4 bases, with 13 bases left in between. The CDR3 loop is CASSLRDTLTEAFF. In DNA, the CDR3 is TGTGCCAGCAGCCTTCGGGACACACTCACTGAAGCTTTCTTT.

The genes are TRBV6-1 and TRBJ1-5; a possible D gene is TRBD1 (5 bases). V lost 3 bases and J lost 1, with 10 bases in between. The CDR3 has 15 amino acids. The V gene's germline CDR1 is MNHNS and CDR2 SASEGT. The DNA of the CDR3 is TGTGCCAGCAGTGAGGGGCAGACGAGCAATCAGCCCCAGCATTTT. It is translated as CASSEGQTSNQPQHF.

The chain joins TRBV6-1 to TRBJ2-3, with D uncertain. V gave up 8 bases and J gave up 0 bases, with 12 bases separating them. Germline loops: CDR1 MNHNS, CDR2 SASEGT. The CDR3 length is 14 residues. Written as DNA, the CDR3 is TGTGCCAGCGTCTGGCCACCTAGCACAGATACGCAGTATTTT. Its translation is CASVWPPSTDTQYF.

This clone has just one count. CDR3 in amino acids: CASSPTGTNYGYTF. The CDR3 nucleotides read TGTGCCAGCAGTCCGACAGGGACTAACTATGGCTACACCTTC. The V gene is TRBV6-4, the J gene TRBJ1-2; TRBD1 agrees at 7 bases. The V gene end was trimmed by 5 bases and the J gene end by 0 bases; junction bases not matched to a gene: 3. The CDR3 is made up of 14 amino acids. Per the germline V gene, CDR1 is MRHNA and CDR2 is SNTAGT.

The rearrangement joins TRBV28 to TRBJ1-5, with 9 bases aligning to TRBD1. This CDR3 has 16 amino acids. Germline V lookup: CDR1 MDHEN, CDR2 SYDVKM. V lost 3 bases to trimming and J lost 9 bases; unmatched junction nucleotides: 12. The chain's CDR3 is CASSFPRQGGSSPQHF. CDR3 nucleotides: TGTGCCAGCAGTTTCCCCCGACAGGGGGGATCCTCGCCCCAGCATTTT.

This clone was seen more than once but under ten times. The chain links TRBV5-1 to TRBJ2-2, with a tentative D call TRBD2 (6 bases). Germline V CDR1 and CDR2: SGHRS, YFSETQ. This CDR3 contains 17 residues. Trimming removed 0 bases from V and 3 bases from J, with 15 bases in between. This CDR3 is CASSLGFSGRDTGELFF. The DNA of the CDR3 is TGCGCCAGCAGCTTGGGCTTTAGCGGAAGGGACACCGGGGAGCTGTTTTTT.

J is TRBJ2-1 and V is TRBV6-5; 8 bases fit TRBD2. Germline trimming cut 6 bases from V and 12 bases from J; bases unmatched to any gene: 10. Looked up from germline, CDR1 is MNHEY and CDR2 is SVGAGI. The CDR3 has 13 amino acids. The CDR3 region has the DNA TGTGCCAGCAGACGGGCGGGGGGATCTTTGCAGTTCTTC. Its protein product is CASRRAGGSLQFF.